The following is a TCR beta chain sequence with its context. It lacks a known antigen. Nothing much larger sits one base from this clone, and base qualities are not available. Peripheral blood CD8+ and CD4+ T cells from healthy donors, Susac syndrome patients and multiple sclerosis patients were profiled using high-throughput TCR beta sequencing. Susac syndrome patients met recently defined diagnostic criteria for definite or probable disease. CD8+ TEMRA cells were enriched by FACS, while bulk CD8+ and CD4+ T cells were purified by magnetic negative isolation. Blood was collected in EDTA tubes and processed within 24 hours, with PBMCs isolated through density gradient centrifugation. PBMCs intended for TCR sequencing were frozen in liquid nitrogen and were later thawed in a 37 degrees C water bath. Purity of sorted or isolated CD4+, CD8+ and CD8+ TEMRA cells was at least 90%. RNA was extracted using the RNeasy kit, and about 0.45 to 1 microgram was reverse transcribed with random hexamers. The immunoSEQ multiplex PCR assay, which covers 54 Vbeta and 13 Jbeta segments, was used to amplify TCR beta CDR3 regions. PCR amplification bias was corrected using a synthetic template baseline for primer optimization and computational correction. The source study handled its data this way. Reads were annotated to V, D and J genes per IMGT and analyzed with immunoSEQ Analyzer, keeping only productive sequences. Clonality was calculated as one minus the Shannon entropy normalized by log2 of the number of productive unique sequences. Public and private clones were assessed among the 100 most prevalent clones of each patient and control. Susac-specific clones were defined as absent from healthy and MS cohorts, 850 to 1,300 published viral clones and other ImmuneACCESS disease sequences. The public reads were quality trimmed at Q25 with fastp and then assembled into clones with MiXCR by TCRdb, keeping productive beta chains. CDR3 protein sequences are deduplicated, and each keeps its most common genes and DNA. These V and J calls rely on TCRdb rather than the paper's analysis. The sample table lists 84,000 or so distinct CDR3 sequences, 94% of them with a count of one. The ten largest clones capture 0.85% to 1% of the sample.

From cysteine to phenylalanine, the CDR3 is 17 amino acids long. CDR3 DNA only is kept here, 51 bases in frame from base 1. Ends trimmed: V by 2 bases, J by 0 bases; bases unmatched to a gene: 6. Sequences LNHNV (CDR1) and YYDKDF (CDR2) are obtained from the germline V gene (reference sequence). The data stem from a study of CD8 T cells in Susac syndrome (dated by TCRdb to the late 2010s). The study in broad terms: Among the Susac syndrome patients who were sequenced, clinically active disease was present in roughly six and clinical remission was observed in under ten. At blood withdrawal, Susac syndrome patients were either therapy-naive, taking corticosteroids (in some cases with IVIg as well), or taking IVIg alone. Repertoire sequencing was used to test whether CD8+ T cell activation and differentiation in Susac syndrome was antigen driven. CD8+ T cell repertoire clonality was compared between about a dozen healthy donors, some 14 Susac syndrome patients and 15 multiple sclerosis patients.

The paper's findings and limits, for the study overall: Clonal expansion was seen in Susac syndrome CD8+ repertoires, peaking in CD8+ TEMRA cells and being greater in clinically active patients than in remitting ones. In the total CD8+ and CD8+ TEMRA repertoires, approximately 17 and five Susac-specific public clones, respectively, were identified. The number of individuals in the TCR sequencing and HLA analysis was recognized as being relatively small.

Sequences were obtained from CD8+ T cells from PBMCs. The TCR originated in a human donor with Susac syndrome. The receptor chain draws on TRBV15 and TRBJ2-2, with 7 bases in between that match TRBD1. The CDR3 is CATSRTTTGANTGELFF. Read as DNA, the sequence is TGTGCCACCAGCAGAACAACTACAGGGGCGAACACCGGGGAGCTGTTTTTT.